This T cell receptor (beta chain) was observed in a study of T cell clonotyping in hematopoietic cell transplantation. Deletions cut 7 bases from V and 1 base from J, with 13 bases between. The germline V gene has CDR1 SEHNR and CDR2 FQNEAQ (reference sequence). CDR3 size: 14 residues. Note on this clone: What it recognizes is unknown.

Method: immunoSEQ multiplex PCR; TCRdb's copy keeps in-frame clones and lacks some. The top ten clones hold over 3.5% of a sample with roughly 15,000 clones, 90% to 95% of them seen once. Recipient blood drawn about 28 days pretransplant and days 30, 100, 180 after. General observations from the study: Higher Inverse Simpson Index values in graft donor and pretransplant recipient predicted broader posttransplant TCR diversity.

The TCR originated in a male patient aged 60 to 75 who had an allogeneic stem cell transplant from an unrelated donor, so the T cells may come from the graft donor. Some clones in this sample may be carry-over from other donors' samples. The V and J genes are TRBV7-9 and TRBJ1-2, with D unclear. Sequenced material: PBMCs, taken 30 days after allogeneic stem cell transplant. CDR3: CASTFGQLNYGYTF. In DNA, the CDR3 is TGTGCCAGCACCTTCGGGCAGCTTAACTATGGCTACACCTTC.